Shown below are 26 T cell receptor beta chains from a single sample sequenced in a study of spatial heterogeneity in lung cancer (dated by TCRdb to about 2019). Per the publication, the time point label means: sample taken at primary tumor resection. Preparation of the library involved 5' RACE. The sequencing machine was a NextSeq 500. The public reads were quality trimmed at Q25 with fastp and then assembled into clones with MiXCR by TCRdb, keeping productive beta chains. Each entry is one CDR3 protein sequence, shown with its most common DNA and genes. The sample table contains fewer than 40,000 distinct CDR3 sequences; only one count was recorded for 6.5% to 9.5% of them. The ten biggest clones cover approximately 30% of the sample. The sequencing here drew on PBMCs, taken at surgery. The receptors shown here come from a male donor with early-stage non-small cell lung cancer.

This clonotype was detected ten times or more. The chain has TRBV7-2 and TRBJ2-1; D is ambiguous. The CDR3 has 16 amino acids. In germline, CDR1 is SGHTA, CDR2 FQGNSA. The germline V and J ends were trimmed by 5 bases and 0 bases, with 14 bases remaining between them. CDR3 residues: CASSDRRRSSYNEQFF. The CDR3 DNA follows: TGTGCCAGCAGCGATCGACGACGAAGCTCCTACAATGAGCAGTTCTTC.

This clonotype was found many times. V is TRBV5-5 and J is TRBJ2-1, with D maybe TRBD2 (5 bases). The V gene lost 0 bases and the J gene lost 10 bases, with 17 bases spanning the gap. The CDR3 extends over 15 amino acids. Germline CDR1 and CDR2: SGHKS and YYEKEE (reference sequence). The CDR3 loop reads CASSLELTTRLEQFF. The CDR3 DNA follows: TGTGCCAGCAGCTTGGAGTTGACTACCCGCCTAGAGCAGTTCTTC. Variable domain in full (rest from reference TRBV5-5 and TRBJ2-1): DAGVTQSPTHLIKTRGQQVTLRCSPISGHKSVSWYQQVLGQGPQFIFQYYEKEERGRGNFPDRFSARQFPNYSSELNVNALLLGDSALYLCASSLELTTRLEQFFGPGTRLTVL.

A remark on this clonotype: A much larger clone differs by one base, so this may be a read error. CDR3 in DNA: TGTGCCAGCAGTGGAGAGCCCGTGAGGCAAGAGACCCAGTACTTC. Translated, it gives CASSGEPVRQETQYF. This sequence joins TRBV6-1 and TRBJ2-5, with D hard to call. Germline V lookup: CDR1 MNHNS, CDR2 SASEGT. This CDR3 has 15 amino acids. Trimming stripped 4 bases from V and 2 bases from J, with 14 bases between.

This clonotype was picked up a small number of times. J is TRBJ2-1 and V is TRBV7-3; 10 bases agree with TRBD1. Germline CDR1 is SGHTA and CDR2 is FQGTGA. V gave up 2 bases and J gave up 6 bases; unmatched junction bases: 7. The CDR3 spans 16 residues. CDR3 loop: CASSLYKGQGLNEQFF. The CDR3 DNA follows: TGTGCCAGCAGCTTATATAAGGGACAGGGGCTCAATGAGCAGTTCTTC.

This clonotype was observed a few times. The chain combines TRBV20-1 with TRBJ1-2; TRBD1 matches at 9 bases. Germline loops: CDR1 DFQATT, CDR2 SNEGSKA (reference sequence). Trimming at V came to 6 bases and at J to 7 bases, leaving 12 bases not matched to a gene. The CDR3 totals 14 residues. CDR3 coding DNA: TGCAGTGCCCCGGGACAGGGAGGAATCTTTGGCTACACCTTC. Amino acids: CSAPGQGGIFGYTF.

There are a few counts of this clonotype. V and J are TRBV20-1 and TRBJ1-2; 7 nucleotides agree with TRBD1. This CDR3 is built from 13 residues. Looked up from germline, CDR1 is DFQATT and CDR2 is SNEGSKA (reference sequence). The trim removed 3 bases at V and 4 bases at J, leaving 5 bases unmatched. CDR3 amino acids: CSASVAGGYGYTF. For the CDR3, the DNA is TGCAGTGCTAGTGTTGCAGGGGGCTATGGCTACACCTTC.

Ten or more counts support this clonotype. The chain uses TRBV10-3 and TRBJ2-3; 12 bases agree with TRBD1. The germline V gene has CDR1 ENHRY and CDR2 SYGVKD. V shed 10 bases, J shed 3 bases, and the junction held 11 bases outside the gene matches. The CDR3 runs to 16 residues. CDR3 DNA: TGTGCCAACGCGGCCGGGACAGGGGGCGAAACAGATACGCAGTATTTT. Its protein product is CANAAGTGGETDTQYF.

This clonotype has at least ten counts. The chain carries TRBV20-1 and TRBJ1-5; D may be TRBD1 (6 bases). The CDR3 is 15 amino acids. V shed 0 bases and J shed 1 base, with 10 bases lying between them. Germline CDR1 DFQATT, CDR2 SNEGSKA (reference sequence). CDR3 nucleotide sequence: TGCAGTGCTAGAGAGGGGGCGTCAAGCAATCAGCCCCAGCATTTT. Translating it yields CSAREGASSNQPQHF.

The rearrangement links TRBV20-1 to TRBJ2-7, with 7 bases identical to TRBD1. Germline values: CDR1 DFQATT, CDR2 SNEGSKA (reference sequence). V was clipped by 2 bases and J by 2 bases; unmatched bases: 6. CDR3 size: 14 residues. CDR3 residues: CSARPPTGTYEQYF. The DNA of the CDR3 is TGCAGTGCTAGACCCCCGACAGGGACCTACGAGCAGTACTTC.

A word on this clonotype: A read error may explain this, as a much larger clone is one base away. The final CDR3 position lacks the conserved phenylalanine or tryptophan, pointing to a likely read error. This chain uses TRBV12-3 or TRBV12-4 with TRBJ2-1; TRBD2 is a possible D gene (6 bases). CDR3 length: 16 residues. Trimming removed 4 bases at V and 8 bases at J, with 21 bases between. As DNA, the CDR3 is TGTGCCAGCAGTTCGCCCAACAGGAGGGGTTTCGATGAGCAGTTCTCC. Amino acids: CASSSPNRRGFDEQFS.

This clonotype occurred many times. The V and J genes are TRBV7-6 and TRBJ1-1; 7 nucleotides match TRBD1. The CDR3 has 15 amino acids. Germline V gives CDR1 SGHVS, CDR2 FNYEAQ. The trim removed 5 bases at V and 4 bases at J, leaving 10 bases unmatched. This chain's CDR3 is CASSDTGEAFTEAFF. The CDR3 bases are TGTGCCAGCAGCGATACAGGGGAGGCGTTCACTGAAGCTTTCTTT.

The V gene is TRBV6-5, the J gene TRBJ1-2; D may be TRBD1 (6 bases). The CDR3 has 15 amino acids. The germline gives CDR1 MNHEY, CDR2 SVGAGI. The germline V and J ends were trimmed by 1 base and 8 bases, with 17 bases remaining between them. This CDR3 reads CASSYYRDGSRGYTF. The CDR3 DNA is TGTGCCAGCAGTTACTACAGGGATGGGAGCCGCGGCTACACCTTC.

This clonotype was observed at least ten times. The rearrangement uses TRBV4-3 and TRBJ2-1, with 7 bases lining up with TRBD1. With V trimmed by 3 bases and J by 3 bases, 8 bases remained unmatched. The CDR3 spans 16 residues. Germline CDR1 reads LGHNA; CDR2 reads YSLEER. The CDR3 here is CASSQADRVLYNEQFF. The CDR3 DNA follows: TGCGCCAGCAGCCAGGCTGACAGGGTTCTCTACAATGAGCAGTTCTTC.

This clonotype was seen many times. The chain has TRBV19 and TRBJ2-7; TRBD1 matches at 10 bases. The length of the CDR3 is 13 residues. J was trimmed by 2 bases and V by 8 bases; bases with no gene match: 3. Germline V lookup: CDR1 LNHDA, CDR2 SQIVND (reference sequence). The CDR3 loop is CASQDRGTYEQYF. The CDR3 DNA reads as TGTGCCAGTCAGGACAGGGGGACCTACGAGCAGTACTTC.

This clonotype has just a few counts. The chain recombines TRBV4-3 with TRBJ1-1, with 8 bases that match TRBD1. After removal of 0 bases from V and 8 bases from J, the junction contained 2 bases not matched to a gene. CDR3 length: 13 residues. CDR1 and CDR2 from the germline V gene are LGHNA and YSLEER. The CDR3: CASSQDRTGEAFF. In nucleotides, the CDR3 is TGCGCCAGCAGCCAAGATCGGACAGGGGAAGCTTTCTTT.

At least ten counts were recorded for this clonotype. The CDR3 reads CASSLGRGPLNYGYTF. The CDR3 nucleotides are TGTGCCAGCAGTTTAGGCAGGGGCCCCCTCAACTATGGCTACACCTTC. The chain links TRBV28 to TRBJ1-2; maybe TRBD1 (6 bases). Germline V gene sequence: CDR1 MDHEN, CDR2 SYDVKM. CDR3 length: 16 residues. V dropped 2 bases and J dropped 2 bases, with 15 bases sitting between them.

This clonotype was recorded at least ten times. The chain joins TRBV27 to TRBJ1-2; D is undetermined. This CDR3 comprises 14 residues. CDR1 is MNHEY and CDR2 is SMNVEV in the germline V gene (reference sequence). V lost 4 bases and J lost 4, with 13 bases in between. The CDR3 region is CASSSGIVSYGYTF. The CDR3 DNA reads TGTGCCAGCAGTTCCGGAATTGTATCCTATGGCTACACCTTC.

As DNA, the CDR3 is TGTGCCAGCAGCTCCGGACAGGGAGACGCCCTCCACTTT. This codes for CASSSGQGDALHF. The chain couples TRBV11-3 to TRBJ1-6, with 8 bases lining up with TRBD1. V shed 4 bases, J shed 14 bases, and the junction held 7 bases outside the gene matches. This CDR3 has 13 amino acids. Germline loops: CDR1 SGHNT, CDR2 YENEEA. Using reference TRBV11-3 and TRBJ1-6 for the parts outside the CDR3, the full variable domain is EAGVVQSPRYKIIEKKQPVAFWCNPISGHNTLYWYLQNLGQGPELLIRYENEEAVDDSQLPKDRFSAERLKGVDSTLKIQPAELGDSAVYLCASSSGQGDALHFGNGTRLTVT.

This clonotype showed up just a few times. The CDR3 loop is CASSTYRDIINQPQHF. Written as DNA, the CDR3 is TGTGCCAGCAGTACTTACCGGGACATCATCAATCAGCCCCAGCATTTT. V and J are TRBV6-2 or TRBV6-3 and TRBJ1-5; a possible D gene is TRBD1 (6 bases). The CDR3 runs to 16 residues. From germline, CDR1 is MNHEY and CDR2 SVGEGT. V lost 5 bases and J 3 bases, leaving 17 bases between the germline ends.

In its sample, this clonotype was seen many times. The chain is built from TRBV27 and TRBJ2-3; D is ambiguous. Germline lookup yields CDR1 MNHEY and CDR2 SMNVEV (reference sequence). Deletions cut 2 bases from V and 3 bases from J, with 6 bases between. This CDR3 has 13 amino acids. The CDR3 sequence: CASSLISTDTQYF. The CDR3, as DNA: TGTGCCAGCAGTTTAATTTCGACAGATACGCAGTATTTT.

The CDR3 coding sequence is TGTGCCAGCAGAGCCCGACAGCACACTGAAGCTTTCTTT. It yields the protein CASRARQHTEAFF. The chain joins TRBV25-1 to TRBJ1-1; tentative D call: TRBD1 (5 bases). The CDR3 runs to 13 residues. The ends were cut back, 6 bases at V and 3 bases at J, with 11 bases in the middle. Germline lookup yields CDR1 MGHDK and CDR2 SYGVNS.

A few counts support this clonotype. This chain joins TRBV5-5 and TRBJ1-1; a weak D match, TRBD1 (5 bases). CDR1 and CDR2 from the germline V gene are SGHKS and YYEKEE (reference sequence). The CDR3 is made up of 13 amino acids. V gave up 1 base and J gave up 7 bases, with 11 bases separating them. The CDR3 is CASSLSRESEAFF. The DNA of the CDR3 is TGTGCCAGCAGCTTGTCCAGGGAGAGTGAAGCTTTCTTT.

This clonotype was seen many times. CDR3 DNA sequence: TGTGCCAGCAGCTTTGACAGGGGCGGCACTGAAGCTTTCTTT. Its protein is CASSFDRGGTEAFF. V is TRBV7-2 and J is TRBJ1-1, with 8 positions matching TRBD1. The CDR3 length is 14 residues. V shed 3 bases, J shed 4 bases, and the junction held 4 bases outside the gene matches. Germline CDR1 and CDR2: SGHTA and FQGNSA. The variable domain in full, with the rest retrieved from reference TRBV7-2 and TRBJ1-1, is GAGVSQSPSNKVTEKGKDVELRCDPISGHTALYWYRQSLGQGLEFLIYFQGNSAPDKSGLPSDRFSAERTGGSVSTLTIQRTQQEDSAVYLCASSFDRGGTEAFFGQGTRLTVV.

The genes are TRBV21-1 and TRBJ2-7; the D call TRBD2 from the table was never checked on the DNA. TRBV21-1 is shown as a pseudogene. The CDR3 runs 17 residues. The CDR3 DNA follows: TGTGCCAGCAGTCCTAGGGGGCCTAGCGGGAGTATTTACGAGCAGTACGTC. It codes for CASSPRGPSGSIYEQYV.

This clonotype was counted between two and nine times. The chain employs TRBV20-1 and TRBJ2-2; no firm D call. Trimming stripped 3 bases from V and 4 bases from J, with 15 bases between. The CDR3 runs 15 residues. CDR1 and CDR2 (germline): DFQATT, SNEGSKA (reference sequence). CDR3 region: CSASPPAPLTGELFF. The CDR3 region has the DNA TGCAGTGCTAGCCCCCCAGCGCCTCTCACCGGGGAGCTGTTTTTT.

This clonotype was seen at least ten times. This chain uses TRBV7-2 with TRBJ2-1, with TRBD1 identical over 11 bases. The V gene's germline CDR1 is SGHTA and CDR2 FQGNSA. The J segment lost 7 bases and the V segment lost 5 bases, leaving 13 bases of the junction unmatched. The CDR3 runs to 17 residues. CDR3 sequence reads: CASSAGQGAPNRNEQFF. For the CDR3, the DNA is TGTGCCAGCAGCGCAGGACAGGGGGCGCCGAATAGGAATGAGCAGTTCTTC.